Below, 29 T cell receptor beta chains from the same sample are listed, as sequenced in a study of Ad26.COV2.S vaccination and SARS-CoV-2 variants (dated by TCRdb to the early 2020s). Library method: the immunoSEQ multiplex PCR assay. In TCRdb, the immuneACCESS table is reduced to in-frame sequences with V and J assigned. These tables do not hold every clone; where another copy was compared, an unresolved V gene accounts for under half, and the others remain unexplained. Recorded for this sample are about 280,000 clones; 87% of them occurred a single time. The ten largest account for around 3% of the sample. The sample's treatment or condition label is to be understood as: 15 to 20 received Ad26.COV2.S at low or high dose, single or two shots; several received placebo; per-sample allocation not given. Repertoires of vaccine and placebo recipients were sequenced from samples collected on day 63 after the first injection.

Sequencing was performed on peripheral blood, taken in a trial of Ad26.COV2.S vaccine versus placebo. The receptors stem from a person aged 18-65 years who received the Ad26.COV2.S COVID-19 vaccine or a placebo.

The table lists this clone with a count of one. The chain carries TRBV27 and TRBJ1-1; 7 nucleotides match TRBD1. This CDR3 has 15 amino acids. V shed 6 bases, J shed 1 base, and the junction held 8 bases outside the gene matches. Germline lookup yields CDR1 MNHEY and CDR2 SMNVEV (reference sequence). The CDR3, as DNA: TGTGCCAGCAGACCGACAGGGCTAGGGAACACTGAAGCTTTCTTT. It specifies CASRPTGLGNTEAFF.

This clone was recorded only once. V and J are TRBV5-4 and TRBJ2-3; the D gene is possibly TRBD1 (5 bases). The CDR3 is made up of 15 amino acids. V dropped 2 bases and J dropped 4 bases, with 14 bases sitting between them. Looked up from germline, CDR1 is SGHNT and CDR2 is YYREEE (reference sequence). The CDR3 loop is CASSLGDSSSDTQYF. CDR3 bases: TGTGCCAGCAGCTTAGGAGACAGTAGTTCAGATACGCAGTATTTT.

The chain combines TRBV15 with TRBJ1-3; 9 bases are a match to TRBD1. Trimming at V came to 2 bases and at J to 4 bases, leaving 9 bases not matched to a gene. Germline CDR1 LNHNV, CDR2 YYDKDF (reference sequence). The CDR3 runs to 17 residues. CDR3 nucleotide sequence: TGTGCCACCAGCAGACTTACAGGGGGCGAGAAAGGAAACACCATATATTTT. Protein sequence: CATSRLTGGEKGNTIYF.

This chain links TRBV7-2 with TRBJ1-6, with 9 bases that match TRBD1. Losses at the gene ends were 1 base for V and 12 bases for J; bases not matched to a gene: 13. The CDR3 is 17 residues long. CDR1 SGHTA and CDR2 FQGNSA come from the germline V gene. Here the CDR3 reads CASSLVQGASVWVPLHF. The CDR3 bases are TGTGCCAGCAGCTTAGTACAGGGGGCGTCGGTCTGGGTACCCCTCCACTTT.

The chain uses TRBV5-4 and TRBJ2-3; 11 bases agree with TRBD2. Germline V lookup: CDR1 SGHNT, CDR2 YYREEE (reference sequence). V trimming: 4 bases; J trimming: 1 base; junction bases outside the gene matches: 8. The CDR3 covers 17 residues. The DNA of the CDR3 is TGTGCCAGCAGCCTTTCACTAGCGGGGGCCGGCACAGATACGCAGTATTTT. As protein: CASSLSLAGAGTDTQYF.

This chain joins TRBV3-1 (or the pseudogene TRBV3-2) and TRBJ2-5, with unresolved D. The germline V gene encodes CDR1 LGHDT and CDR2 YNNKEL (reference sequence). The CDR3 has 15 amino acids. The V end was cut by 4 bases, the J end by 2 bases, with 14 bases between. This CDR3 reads CASSLYLDVQETQYF. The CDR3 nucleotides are TGTGCCAGCAGCCTCTACTTAGACGTACAAGAGACCCAGTACTTC.

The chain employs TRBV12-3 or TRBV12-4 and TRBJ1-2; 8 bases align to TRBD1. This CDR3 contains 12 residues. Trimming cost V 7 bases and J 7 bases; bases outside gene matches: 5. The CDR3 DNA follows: TGTGCCAGCATTTCTGGGACAGGTGGCTACACCTTC. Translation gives CASISGTGGYTF.

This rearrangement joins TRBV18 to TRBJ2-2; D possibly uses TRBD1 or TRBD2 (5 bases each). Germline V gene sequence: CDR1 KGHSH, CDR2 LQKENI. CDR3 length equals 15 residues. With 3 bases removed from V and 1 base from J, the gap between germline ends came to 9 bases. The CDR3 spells CASSPGTGNTGELFF. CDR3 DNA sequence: TGTGCCAGCTCACCCGGGACGGGGAACACCGGGGAGCTGTTTTTT. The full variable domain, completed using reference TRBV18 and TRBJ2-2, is NAGVMQNPRHLVRRRGQEARLRCSPMKGHSHVYWYRQLPEEGLKFMVYLQKENIIDESGMPKERFSAEFPKEGPSILRIQQVVRGDSAAYFCASSPGTGNTGELFFGEGSRLTVL.

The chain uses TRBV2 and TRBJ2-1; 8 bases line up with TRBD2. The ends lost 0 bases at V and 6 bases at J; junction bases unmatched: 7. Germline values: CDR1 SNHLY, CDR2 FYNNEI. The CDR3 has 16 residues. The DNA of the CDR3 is TGTGCCAGCAGTGAAGCGAGTCTAGCGGGCCTCAATGAGCAGTTCTTC. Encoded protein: CASSEASLAGLNEQFF.

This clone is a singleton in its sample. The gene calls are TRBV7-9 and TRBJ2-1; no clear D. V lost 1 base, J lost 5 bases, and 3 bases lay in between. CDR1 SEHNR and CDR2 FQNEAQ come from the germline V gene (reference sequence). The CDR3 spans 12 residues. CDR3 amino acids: CASSLENNEQFF. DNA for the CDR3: TGTGCCAGCAGCTTAGAGAACAATGAGCAGTTCTTC. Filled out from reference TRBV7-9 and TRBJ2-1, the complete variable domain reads DTGVSQNPRHKITKRGQNVTFRCDPISEHNRLYWYRQTLGQGPEFLTYFQNEAQLEKSRLLSDRFSAERPKGSFSTLEIQRTEQGDSAMYLCASSLENNEQFFGPGTRLTVL.

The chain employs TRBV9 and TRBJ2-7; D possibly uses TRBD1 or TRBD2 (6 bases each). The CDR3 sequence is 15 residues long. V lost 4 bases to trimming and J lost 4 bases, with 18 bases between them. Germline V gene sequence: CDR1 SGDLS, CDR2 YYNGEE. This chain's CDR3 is CASSPRAGQGYEQYF. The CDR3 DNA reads TGTGCCAGCAGCCCTAGAGCGGGCCAGGGGTACGAGCAGTACTTC.

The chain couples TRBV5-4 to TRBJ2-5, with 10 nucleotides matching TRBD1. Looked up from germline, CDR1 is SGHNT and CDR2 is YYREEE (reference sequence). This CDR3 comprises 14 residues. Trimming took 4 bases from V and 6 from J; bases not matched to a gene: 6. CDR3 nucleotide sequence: TGTGCCAGCAGCGCCCGGGACAGGGGTAAGACCCAGTACTTC. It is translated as CASSARDRGKTQYF.

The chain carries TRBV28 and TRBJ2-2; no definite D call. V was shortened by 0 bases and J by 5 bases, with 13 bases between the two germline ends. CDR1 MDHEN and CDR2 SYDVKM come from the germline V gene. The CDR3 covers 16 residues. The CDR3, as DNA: TGTGCCAGCAGTTTATGGACCGACGGACGAACCGGGGAGCTGTTTTTT. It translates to CASSLWTDGRTGELFF.

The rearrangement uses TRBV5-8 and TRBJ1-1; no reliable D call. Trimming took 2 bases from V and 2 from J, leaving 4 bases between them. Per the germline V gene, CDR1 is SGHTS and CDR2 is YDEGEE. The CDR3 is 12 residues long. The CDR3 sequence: CASSFPNTEAFF. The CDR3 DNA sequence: TGTGCCAGCAGCTTCCCCAACACTGAAGCTTTCTTT.

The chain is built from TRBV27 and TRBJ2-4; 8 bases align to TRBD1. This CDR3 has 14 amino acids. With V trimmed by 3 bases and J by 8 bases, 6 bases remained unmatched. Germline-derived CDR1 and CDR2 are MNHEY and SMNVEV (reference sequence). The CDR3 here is CASSFGQGRYIQYF. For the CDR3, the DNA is TGTGCCAGCAGTTTCGGACAGGGTCGGTACATTCAGTACTTC.

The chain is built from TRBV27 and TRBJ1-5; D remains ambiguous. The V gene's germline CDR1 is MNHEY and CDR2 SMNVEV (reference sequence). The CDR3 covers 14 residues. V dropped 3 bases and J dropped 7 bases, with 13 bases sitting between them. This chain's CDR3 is CASSFDPSRQPQHF. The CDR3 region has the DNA TGTGCCAGCAGTTTTGACCCTTCCCGGCAGCCCCAGCATTTT.

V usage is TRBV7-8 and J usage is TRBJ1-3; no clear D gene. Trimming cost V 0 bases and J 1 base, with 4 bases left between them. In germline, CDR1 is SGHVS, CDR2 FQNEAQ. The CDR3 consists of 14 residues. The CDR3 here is CASSLAVSGNTIYF. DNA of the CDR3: TGTGCCAGCAGCTTAGCTGTATCTGGAAACACCATATATTTT.

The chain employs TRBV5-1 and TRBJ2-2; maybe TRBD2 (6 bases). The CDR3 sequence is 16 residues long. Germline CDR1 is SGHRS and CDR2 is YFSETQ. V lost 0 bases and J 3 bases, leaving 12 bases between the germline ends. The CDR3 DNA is TGCGCCAGCAGCTTGGTGCGGGGAGGAGACACCGGGGAGCTGTTTTTT. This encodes CASSLVRGGDTGELFF.

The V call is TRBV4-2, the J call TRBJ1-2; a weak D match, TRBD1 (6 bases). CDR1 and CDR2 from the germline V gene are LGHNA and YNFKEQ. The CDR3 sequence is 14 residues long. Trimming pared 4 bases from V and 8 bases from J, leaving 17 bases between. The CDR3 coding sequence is TGTGCCAGCAGCCCGCACAGGGAAGGTAGAGGCTACACCTTC. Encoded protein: CASSPHREGRGYTF.

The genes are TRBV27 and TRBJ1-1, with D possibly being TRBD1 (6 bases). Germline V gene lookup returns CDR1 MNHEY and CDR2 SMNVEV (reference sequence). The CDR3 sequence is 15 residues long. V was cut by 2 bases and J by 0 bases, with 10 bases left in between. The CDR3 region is CASSLLGQMNTEAFF. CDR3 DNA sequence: TGTGCCAGCAGTTTACTAGGACAGATGAACACTGAAGCTTTCTTT.

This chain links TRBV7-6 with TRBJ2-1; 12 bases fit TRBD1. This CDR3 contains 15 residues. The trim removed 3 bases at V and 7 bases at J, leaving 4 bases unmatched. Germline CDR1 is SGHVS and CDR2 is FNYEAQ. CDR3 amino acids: CASSFGTGGLNEQFF. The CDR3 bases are TGTGCCAGCAGCTTCGGGACAGGGGGCCTAAATGAGCAGTTCTTC.

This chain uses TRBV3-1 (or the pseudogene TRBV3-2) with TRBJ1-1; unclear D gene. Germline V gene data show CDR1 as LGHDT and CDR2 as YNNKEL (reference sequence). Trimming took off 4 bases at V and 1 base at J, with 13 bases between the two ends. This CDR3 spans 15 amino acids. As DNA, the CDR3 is TGTGCCAGCAGCCTAGGGTGGGGATCGAACACTGAAGCTTTCTTT. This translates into CASSLGWGSNTEAFF.

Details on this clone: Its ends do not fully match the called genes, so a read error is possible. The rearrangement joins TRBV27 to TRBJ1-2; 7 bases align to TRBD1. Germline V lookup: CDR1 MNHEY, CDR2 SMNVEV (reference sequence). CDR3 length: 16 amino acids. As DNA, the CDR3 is TGTGCCAGCACTTTAAACGGACAGGAGGCTAACTATGGCTACACCTTC. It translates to CASTLNGQEANYGYTF.

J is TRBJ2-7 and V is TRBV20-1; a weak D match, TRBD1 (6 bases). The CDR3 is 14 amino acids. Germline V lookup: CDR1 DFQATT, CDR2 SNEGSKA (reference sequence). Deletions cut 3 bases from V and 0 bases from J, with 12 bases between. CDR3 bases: TGCAGTGCTAGTTTTCAGGGGCACTCCTACGAGCAGTACTTC. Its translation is CSASFQGHSYEQYF.

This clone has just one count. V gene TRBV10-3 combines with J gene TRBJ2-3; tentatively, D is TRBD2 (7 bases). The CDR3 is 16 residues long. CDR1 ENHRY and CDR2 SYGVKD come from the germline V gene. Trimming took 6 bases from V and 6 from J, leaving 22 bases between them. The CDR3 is CAIRDRKGGIPDTQYF. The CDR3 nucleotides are TGTGCCATCAGAGACAGGAAGGGGGGGATCCCCGATACGCAGTATTTT.

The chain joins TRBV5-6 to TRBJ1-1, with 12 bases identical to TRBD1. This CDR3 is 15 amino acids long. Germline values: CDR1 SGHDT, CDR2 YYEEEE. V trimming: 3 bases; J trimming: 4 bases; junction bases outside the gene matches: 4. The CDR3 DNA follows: TGTGCCAGCAGCTGGGGGACAGGGGGCAGCACTGAAGCTTTCTTT. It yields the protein CASSWGTGGSTEAFF.

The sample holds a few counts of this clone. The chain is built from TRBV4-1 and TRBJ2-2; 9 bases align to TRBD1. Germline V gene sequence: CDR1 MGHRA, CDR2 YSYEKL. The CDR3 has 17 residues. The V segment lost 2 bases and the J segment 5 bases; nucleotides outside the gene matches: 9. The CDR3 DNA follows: TGCGCCAGCAGCCAATCCCAGGACAGGGGTGGAACCGGGGAGCTGTTTTTT. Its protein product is CASSQSQDRGGTGELFF.

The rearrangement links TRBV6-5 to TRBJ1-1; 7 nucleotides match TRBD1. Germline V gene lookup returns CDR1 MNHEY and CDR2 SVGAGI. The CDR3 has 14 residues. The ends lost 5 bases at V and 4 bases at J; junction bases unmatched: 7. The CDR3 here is CASSPPRDSTEAFF. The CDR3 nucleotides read TGTGCCAGCAGTCCCCCCCGGGACAGCACTGAAGCTTTCTTT.

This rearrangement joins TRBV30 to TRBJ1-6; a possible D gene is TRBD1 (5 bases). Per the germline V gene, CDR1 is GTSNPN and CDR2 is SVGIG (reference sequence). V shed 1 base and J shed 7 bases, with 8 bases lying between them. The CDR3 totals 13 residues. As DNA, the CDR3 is TGTGCCTGGAGTGGGGGGATGAATTCACCCCTCCACTTT. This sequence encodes CAWSGGMNSPLHF.